This TCR beta chain was captured by sequencing in a study of T cell responses to AZD1222 COVID-19 vaccine. The study's findings and limits: AZD1222 recipients seropositive at baseline numbered only 5 to 7. Among spike-specific TCRs, nearly half reportedly target unmutated variant regions. Donors were chiefly white British, with a greater number of females, and clonal diversity was perhaps underestimated.

CDR1 is SSHAT and CDR2 is FNYEAQ in the germline V gene (reference sequence). CDR3 length: 15 residues. Worth noting for this clone: Its antigen is as yet unknown. At one end, the junction sequence differs from germline, possibly due to a read error.

The data were produced by immunoSEQ multiplex PCR, yet TCRdb's version contains in-frame clones alone and is incomplete. The data show roughly 150,000 clones, 88% seen once. The clonotype comes from an adult who received the AZD1222 COVID-19 vaccine. The chain employs TRBV7-7 and TRBJ2-7, with D tentatively TRBD1 (5 bases). This material consisted of peripheral blood, taken 28 days after the second AZD1222 dose. As DNA, the CDR3 is TGTGCTAGCAGCCAGGGCACATCATCAAACTACGAGCAGTACTTC. This encodes CASSQGTSSNYEQYF.